Shown below are 16 T cell receptor beta chains from a single sample sequenced in a study of cytomegalovirus exposure and HLA in healthy donors. PCR involved 60 Vbeta and 13 Jbeta primers. Clones were sequenced by immunoSEQ multiplex PCR, and TCRdb holds only the in-frame ones, with some missing. The table lists fewer than 200,000 clones, approximately 82% of them singletons. Sequenced sample: PBMCs. The receptors were sampled from a woman aged 30 to 39 in good health and CMV-seronegative.

The chain uses TRBV28 and TRBJ1-2; a weak D match, TRBD1 (5 bases). The CDR3 loop spans 13 amino acids. Trimming removed 3 bases at V and 5 bases at J, with 10 bases between. Germline V gives CDR1 MDHEN, CDR2 SYDVKM. CDR3 in DNA: TGTGCCAGCAGTTTTGGAGGGGCTTATGGCTACACCTTC. It yields the protein CASSFGGAYGYTF.

V is TRBV18 and J is TRBJ1-4; TRBD1 is a possible D gene (6 bases). CDR1 is KGHSH and CDR2 is LQKENI in the germline V gene. There are 15 residues in the CDR3. Trimming left V 4 bases short and J 4 bases short, with 13 bases between. CDR3: CASSRSRGINEKLFF. CDR3 nucleotides: TGTGCCAGCTCACGATCTAGGGGGATTAATGAAAAACTGTTTTTT.

V and J are TRBV7-9 and TRBJ2-4, with no clear D. CDR3 size: 14 residues. V was shortened by 5 bases and J by 2 bases, with 10 bases between the two germline ends. CDR1 and CDR2 (germline): SEHNR, FQNEAQ (reference sequence). In DNA, the CDR3 is TGTGCCAGCAGCAAAACAGACCCCAAAAACATTCAGTACTTC. This encodes CASSKTDPKNIQYF.

V and J are TRBV7-2 and TRBJ2-5; perhaps TRBD1 as D (5 bases). The germline gives CDR1 SGHTA, CDR2 FQGNSA. The length of the CDR3 is 16 residues. Trimming stripped 1 base from V and 10 bases from J, with 22 bases between. The CDR3 reads CASSLVISTDTVFQYF. For the CDR3, the DNA is TGTGCCAGCAGCTTAGTAATATCAACGGACACAGTATTCCAGTACTTC.

The chain links TRBV6-5 to TRBJ1-5, with D perhaps matching TRBD1 (5 bases). In germline, CDR1 is MNHEY, CDR2 SVGAGI. The V and J ends lost 2 bases and 3 bases respectively, with 8 bases between them. This CDR3 has 14 amino acids. Written as DNA, the CDR3 is TGTGCCAGCAGTTACGACAGCTCCAATCAGCCCCAGCATTTT. This translates into CASSYDSSNQPQHF.

The chain has TRBV6-1 and TRBJ1-2, with 8 bases aligning to TRBD1. J was trimmed by 4 bases and V by 6 bases; bases with no gene match: 7. The V gene's germline CDR1 is MNHNS and CDR2 SASEGT. CDR3 length: 14 residues. In DNA form, the CDR3 reads TGTGCCAGCAGGGAGCCGACAGGGGTCTATGGCTACACCTTC. Encoded protein: CASREPTGVYGYTF.

This rearrangement joins TRBV11-2 to TRBJ1-2; 11 nucleotides line up with TRBD1. Germline V gene sequence: CDR1 SGHAT, CDR2 FQNNGV. Trimming took 5 bases from V and 4 from J; bases not matched to a gene: 12. The CDR3 covers 17 residues. The CDR3 here is CASSPRTGGGGIYGYTF. CDR3 DNA sequence: TGTGCCAGCAGCCCGCGGACAGGGGGCGGAGGGATCTATGGCTACACCTTC.

This chain uses TRBV29-1 with TRBJ2-7; 9 nucleotides match TRBD1. With V trimmed by 5 bases and J by 4 bases, 6 bases remained unmatched. The CDR3 spans 13 residues. Germline V gives CDR1 SQVTM, CDR2 ANQGSEA. CDR3 in DNA: TGCAGCGTTAGTCTAGGGACAGGGTACGAGCAGTACTTC. It is translated as CSVSLGTGYEQYF.

V gene TRBV20-1 combines with J gene TRBJ2-3, with a weak D call TRBD1 (5 bases). V lost 4 bases and J 5 bases, leaving 7 bases between the germline ends. CDR3 length equals 11 residues. The germline gives CDR1 DFQATT, CDR2 SNEGSKA (reference sequence). CDR3 bases: TGCAGTGCTAACGACAGAGATACGCAGTATTTT. Protein product: CSANDRDTQYF.

V and J are TRBV5-8 and TRBJ1-5; D is undetermined. This CDR3 region has 15 residues. Trimming shortened V by 0 bases and J by 4 bases, and 11 bases separated the two germline ends. Germline CDR1 and CDR2: SGHTS and YDEGEE. As DNA, the CDR3 is TGTGCCAGCAGCTTGGCTCGGTTACCTAATCAGCCCCAGCATTTT. This encodes CASSLARLPNQPQHF. Combining the CDR3 with reference TRBV5-8 and TRBJ1-5 gives the whole variable domain EAGVTQSPTHLIKTRGQQATLRCSPISGHTSVYWYQQALGLGLQFLLWYDEGEERNRGNFPPRFSGRQFPNYSSELNVNALELEDSALYLCASSLARLPNQPQHFGDGTRLSIL.

This clone appeared once. The chain has TRBV5-4 and TRBJ2-3; perhaps TRBD2 as D (7 bases). V was trimmed by 1 base and J by 1 base, leaving 13 bases between them. The CDR3 consists of 16 residues. Germline V gene lookup returns CDR1 SGHNT and CDR2 YYREEE (reference sequence). DNA for the CDR3: TGTGCCAGCAGCTTGCCCTGGCGGGGGCGCACAGATACGCAGTATTTT. This sequence encodes CASSLPWRGRTDTQYF.

The rearrangement links TRBV7-2 to TRBJ1-3; 7 bases are shared with TRBD1. Germline loops: CDR1 SGHTA, CDR2 FQGNSA. The CDR3 spans 15 residues. V was pared by 4 bases and J by 4 bases, with 7 bases of the junction left unmatched. The CDR3 here is CASSSQGRQGNTIYF. CDR3 coding DNA: TGTGCCAGCAGCTCACAGGGGCGTCAAGGAAACACCATATATTTT.

V usage is TRBV10-3 and J usage is TRBJ1-1, with 7 positions matching TRBD1. With V trimmed by 8 bases and J by 4 bases, 4 bases remained unmatched. This CDR3 has 12 residues. Germline V gene data show CDR1 as ENHRY and CDR2 as SYGVKD. CDR3: CAIGDRSTEAFF. The CDR3 coding sequence is TGTGCCATCGGGGACAGAAGCACTGAAGCTTTCTTT.

This sequence joins TRBV10-3 and TRBJ1-1, with D perhaps TRBD1 (5 bases). Trimming removed 2 bases from V and 8 bases from J, with 18 bases in between. Germline values: CDR1 ENHRY, CDR2 SYGVKD. This CDR3 is 15 amino acids long. In DNA, the CDR3 is TGTGCCATCAGTGAGCCAACACGGGGGTTGGCCGAAGCTTTCTTT. Translation: CAISEPTRGLAEAFF.

This clone was counted between two and nine times. V usage is TRBV11-3 and J usage is TRBJ2-7, with 11 nucleotides matching TRBD1. This CDR3 comprises 15 residues. V lost 4 bases, J lost 7 bases, and 9 bases stayed unmatched. CDR1 SGHNT and CDR2 YENEEA come from the germline V gene. The CDR3 nucleotides are TGTGCCAGCAGCTCCGACGGACAGGGGGCTGGAGAGCAGTACTTC. This sequence encodes CASSSDGQGAGEQYF.

The chain uses TRBV5-6 and TRBJ2-7, with TRBD1 identical over 8 bases. CDR3 size: 15 residues. The V and J ends lost 4 bases and 2 bases, in that order; junction bases with no gene match: 8. In germline, CDR1 is SGHDT, CDR2 YYEEEE. CDR3 residues: CASSTTGDSTYEQYF. For the CDR3, the DNA is TGTGCCAGCAGCACGACAGGGGATAGTACCTACGAGCAGTACTTC. Combining the CDR3 with reference TRBV5-6 and TRBJ2-7 gives the whole variable domain DAGVTQSPTHLIKTRGQQVTLRCSPKSGHDTVSWYQQALGQGPQFIFQYYEEEERQRGNFPDRFSGHQFPNYSSELNVNALLLGDSALYLCASSTTGDSTYEQYFGPGTRLTVT.